The TCR beta chain under discussion was sequenced for a study of blood T cell repertoires in COVID-19. The sample holds a few counts of this clone. TCRdb's table, derived via immunoSEQ multiplex PCR, lists solely in-frame clones and lacks some. The sample lists 120,000 to 150,000 clones, roughly 80% occurring once. The germline V gene encodes CDR1 SQVTM and CDR2 ANQGSEA. J gave up 0 bases and V 4 bases, and 3 bases lay outside the gene matches. There are 13 residues in the CDR3. The chain is built from TRBV29-1 and TRBJ2-7; 7 bases fit TRBD1. The source material was PBMCs or T cells enriched from blood (not recorded which). The source is a woman under 30 who had been exposed to COVID-19. The CDR3 sequence: CSVVRTGSYEQYF. The DNA for the CDR3 is TGCAGCGTTGTAAGGACAGGCTCCTACGAGCAGTACTTC.